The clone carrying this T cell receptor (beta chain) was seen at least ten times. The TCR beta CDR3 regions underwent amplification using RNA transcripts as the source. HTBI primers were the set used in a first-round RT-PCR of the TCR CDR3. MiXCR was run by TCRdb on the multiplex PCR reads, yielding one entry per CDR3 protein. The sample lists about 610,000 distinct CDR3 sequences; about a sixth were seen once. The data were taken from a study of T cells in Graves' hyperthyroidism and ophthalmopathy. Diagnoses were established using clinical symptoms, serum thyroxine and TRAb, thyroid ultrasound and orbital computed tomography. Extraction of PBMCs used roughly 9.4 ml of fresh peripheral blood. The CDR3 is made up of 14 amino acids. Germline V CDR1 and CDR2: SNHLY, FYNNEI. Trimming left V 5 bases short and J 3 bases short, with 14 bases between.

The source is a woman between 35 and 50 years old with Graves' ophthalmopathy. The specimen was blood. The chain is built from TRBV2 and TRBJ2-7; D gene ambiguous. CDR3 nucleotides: TGTGCCAGCAGTCGACCCCGACTGTTCTACGAGCAGTACTTC. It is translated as CASSRPRLFYEQYF.